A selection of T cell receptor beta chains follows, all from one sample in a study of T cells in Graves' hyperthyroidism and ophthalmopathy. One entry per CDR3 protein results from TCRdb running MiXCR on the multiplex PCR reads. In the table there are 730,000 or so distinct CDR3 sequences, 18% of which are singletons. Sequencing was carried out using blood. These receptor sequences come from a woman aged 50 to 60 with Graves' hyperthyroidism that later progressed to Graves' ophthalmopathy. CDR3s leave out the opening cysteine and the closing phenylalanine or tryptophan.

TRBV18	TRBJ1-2	ASSPERQGGGYT
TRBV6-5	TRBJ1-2	ASSYATGSYGYT
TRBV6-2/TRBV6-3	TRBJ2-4	ASLASGGLGPTAKNIQY
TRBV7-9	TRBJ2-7	ASSYAGNEQY
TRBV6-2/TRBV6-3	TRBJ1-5	ASHWDSNQPQH
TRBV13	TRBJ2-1	ASSSEGGNEQF
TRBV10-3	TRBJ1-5	AISEGAGPSQPQH
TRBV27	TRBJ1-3	ASSGRDPGNTIY
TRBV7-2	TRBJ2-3	ASSLVGTSTDTQY
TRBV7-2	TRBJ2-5	ASSLEIGTGGGAQY
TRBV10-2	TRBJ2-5	ASRDLGATQETQY
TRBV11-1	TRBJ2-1	ASSSRGRDPGF
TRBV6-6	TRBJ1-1	ASSYVNTEAF
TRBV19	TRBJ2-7	ASSISAAGGTYEQY
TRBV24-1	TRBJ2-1	ATSDFNGRNEQF
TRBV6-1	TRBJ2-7	ASSEDRVAYEQY
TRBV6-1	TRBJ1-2	ASSEWSKDLYGYT
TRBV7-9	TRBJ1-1	ASSLATSTEAF
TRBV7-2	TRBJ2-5	ASRDGSGHVRAQY
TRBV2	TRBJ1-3	ASSEGMGAGNTIY
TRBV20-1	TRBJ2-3	SAREGTLDTDTQY
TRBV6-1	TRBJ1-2	ASGGGHSPGGGYT
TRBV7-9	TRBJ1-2	ASSRDSSKGYT
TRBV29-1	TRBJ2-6	SVSGSGANVLT
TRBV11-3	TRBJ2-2	AGSAGLATGELF
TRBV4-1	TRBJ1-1	ASSQVAGDNTEAF
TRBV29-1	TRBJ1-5	RDRQGAGNQPQH
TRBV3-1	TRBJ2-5	ASSQLSLETQY
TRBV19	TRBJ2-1	ASKYGGGSSYNEQF
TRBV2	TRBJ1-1	ASSREGGTEAF
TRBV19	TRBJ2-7	ASSLTFYEQY
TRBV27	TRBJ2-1	ASSLYTVNEQF
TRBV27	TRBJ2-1	ASSLGSDEQF
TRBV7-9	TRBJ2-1	ASSTDPGLVYNEQF
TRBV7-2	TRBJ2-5	ASSLGSRTGKETQY
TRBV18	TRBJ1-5	ASSPAGGLGDQPQH
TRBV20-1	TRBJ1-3	SARGLGVTGGPPTPGNTIY
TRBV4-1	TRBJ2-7	ASSQVQGAYEQY
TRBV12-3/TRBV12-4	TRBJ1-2	ASTKTGTYGYT
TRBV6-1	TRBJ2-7	ASRARLAVNYEQH
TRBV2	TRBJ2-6	ASIGLSSGANVLT
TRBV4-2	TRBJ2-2	ASSQLGGITGELF
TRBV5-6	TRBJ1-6	ASSHRGRNTPLH